The 30 T cell receptor beta chains below come from one sample, sequenced in a study of blood T cell repertoires in COVID-19. Produced via immunoSEQ multiplex PCR; TCRdb's table is partial and in-frame only. The sample includes about 400,000 clones, 70% to 90% seen only once; the top ten take about 2.1%. Material for sequencing was PBMCs or T cells enriched from blood (not recorded which). The receptor set was obtained from a woman in her 40s with acute COVID-19.

The chain recombines TRBV5-4 with TRBJ2-2; possible D gene TRBD1, 6 bases. The length of the CDR3 is 15 residues. V lost 0 bases and J 5 bases, leaving 11 bases between the germline ends. Germline assignment: CDR1 SGHNT and CDR2 YYREEE (reference sequence). In nucleotides, the CDR3 is TGTGCCAGCAGCTTGGGTAGGGGACAAACCGGGGAGCTGTTTTTT. Translating it yields CASSLGRGQTGELFF.

This rearrangement joins TRBV12-3 or TRBV12-4 to TRBJ1-2; 7 nucleotides agree with TRBD1. The CDR3 length is 13 residues. V gave up 6 bases and J gave up 3 bases; unmatched junction bases: 4. CDR3 sequence reads: CASRSTGHYGYTF. The CDR3 DNA is TGTGCCAGCAGATCGACAGGGCACTATGGCTACACCTTC.

The CDR3 loop is CASSQESGPYEQYF. CDR3 DNA: TGCGCCAGCAGCCAAGAATCTGGGCCCTACGAGCAGTACTTC. V and J are TRBV4-1 and TRBJ2-7; D is unresolved. The CDR3 consists of 14 residues. V lost 0 bases, J lost 2 bases, and 8 bases lay in between. Germline V gene data show CDR1 as MGHRA and CDR2 as YSYEKL.

The chain uses TRBV15 and TRBJ2-3; 10 nucleotides match TRBD2. J gave up 4 bases and V 1 base, and 8 bases lay outside the gene matches. CDR1 is LNHNV and CDR2 is YYDKDF in the germline V gene (reference sequence). The CDR3 runs to 17 residues. The CDR3 nucleotides read TGTGCCACCAGCAGAGTCATAAGGACTAGCGGTCCAGATACGCAGTATTTT. Encoded protein: CATSRVIRTSGPDTQYF.

The genes are TRBV7-9 and TRBJ1-1, with a possible D match to TRBD1 (6 bases). Trimming took 5 bases from V and 4 from J, leaving 11 bases between them. Germline V gene data show CDR1 as SEHNR and CDR2 as FQNEAQ (reference sequence). The CDR3 loop spans 13 amino acids. The CDR3 reads CASSEQGSTEAFF. DNA of the CDR3: TGTGCCAGCAGCGAACAGGGATCCACTGAAGCTTTCTTT.

The chain combines TRBV2 with TRBJ2-3; D remains ambiguous. V was cut by 7 bases and J by 4 bases, with 15 bases left in between. Germline-derived CDR1 and CDR2 are SNHLY and FYNNEI. The CDR3 totals 14 residues. The CDR3 DNA reads as TGTGCCAGCAATTTATTTTCAGAAGCAGATACGCAGTATTTT. Protein product: CASNLFSEADTQYF. Complete variable domain (other parts from reference TRBV2 and TRBJ2-3): EPEVTQTPSHQVTQMGQEVILRCVPISNHLYFYWYRQILGQKVEFLVSFYNNEISEKSEIFDDQFSVERPDGSNFTLKIRSTKLEDSAMYFCASNLFSEADTQYFGPGTRLTVL.

This chain connects TRBV4-1 to TRBJ2-1; a weak D match, TRBD2 (6 bases). V was pared by 10 bases and J by 8 bases, with 21 bases between. The CDR3 totals 14 residues. Germline V gene lookup returns CDR1 MGHRA and CDR2 YSYEKL. This CDR3 reads CATSGLAIWHEQFF. The CDR3 region has the DNA TGCGCCACCTCTGGGCTAGCGATCTGGCATGAGCAGTTCTTC.

The V call is TRBV19, the J call TRBJ2-7; D perhaps matches TRBD1 (5 bases). Germline V CDR1 and CDR2: LNHDA, SQIVND (reference sequence). The CDR3 is made up of 15 amino acids. The ends were cut back, 3 bases at V and 3 bases at J, with 15 bases in the middle. CDR3 bases: TGTGCCAGTAGTATGAAAGGGCAGGGCGGCTACGAGCAGTACTTC. Translating it yields CASSMKGQGGYEQYF.

V usage is TRBV7-9 and J usage is TRBJ2-1; D might be TRBD1 (5 bases). This CDR3 region has 15 residues. Trimming stripped 3 bases from V and 5 bases from J, with 14 bases between. Germline V gene data show CDR1 as SEHNR and CDR2 as FQNEAQ (reference sequence). The CDR3: CASSFKGARDNEQFF. In DNA form, the CDR3 reads TGTGCCAGCAGCTTTAAAGGGGCAAGGGACAATGAGCAGTTCTTC.

The chain couples TRBV3-1 (or the pseudogene TRBV3-2) to TRBJ2-4; tentative D call: TRBD2 (5 bases). Per germline, CDR1 LGHDT and CDR2 YNNKEL (reference sequence). CDR3 size: 18 residues. The V gene lost 1 base and the J gene lost 4 bases, with 20 bases spanning the gap. This chain's CDR3 is CASSQGRRLPTLKNIQYF. Here the CDR3 DNA reads TGTGCCAGCAGCCAAGGGAGGCGGTTACCCACCCTAAAAAACATTCAGTACTTC.

In this sample, this clone turned up once. V is TRBV5-1 and J is TRBJ1-2; D might be TRBD1 (6 bases). Germline V gives CDR1 SGHRS, CDR2 YFSETQ. The CDR3 has 16 amino acids. V lost 4 bases to trimming and J lost 2 bases, with 18 bases between them. DNA for the CDR3: TGCGCCAGCAGCCCAACACAGACAGGAGCAAACTATGGCTACACCTTC. Amino acid sequence: CASSPTQTGANYGYTF.

The chain is built from TRBV5-5 and TRBJ1-5, with D tentatively TRBD1 (6 bases). CDR1 is SGHKS, CDR2 YYEKEE, per germline (reference sequence). The V end was cut by 4 bases, the J end by 4 bases, with 15 bases between. The CDR3 contains 15 residues. In DNA form, the CDR3 reads TGTGCCAGCAGCGAAATGACAGGTGGGAATCAGCCCCAGCATTTT. It encodes CASSEMTGGNQPQHF. The variable domain in full, with the rest retrieved from reference TRBV5-5 and TRBJ1-5, is DAGVTQSPTHLIKTRGQQVTLRCSPISGHKSVSWYQQVLGQGPQFIFQYYEKEERGRGNFPDRFSARQFPNYSSELNVNALLLGDSALYLCASSEMTGGNQPQHFGDGTRLSIL.

V and J are TRBV7-8 and TRBJ1-5; the D is unclear. Trimming removed 3 bases at V and 7 bases at J, with 13 bases between. The V gene's germline CDR1 is SGHVS and CDR2 FQNEAQ. CDR3 length equals 14 residues. CDR3: CASSFDRVGQPQHF. The CDR3 DNA follows: TGTGCCAGCAGCTTCGACCGGGTTGGCCAGCCCCAGCATTTT.

V gene TRBV4-1 combines with J gene TRBJ2-1, with 8 nucleotides matching TRBD2. The V and J ends lost 6 bases and 12 bases, in that order; junction bases with no gene match: 7. This CDR3 is 12 amino acids long. CDR1 is MGHRA and CDR2 is YSYEKL in the germline V gene. CDR3 region: CASRSSGGPQFF. The CDR3 nucleotides read TGCGCCAGCAGATCCTCGGGGGGGCCGCAGTTCTTC.

The chain couples TRBV6-1 to TRBJ1-6; D remains ambiguous. V was pared by 3 bases and J by 8 bases, with 8 bases between. CDR3 length equals 13 residues. Germline CDR1 MNHNS, CDR2 SASEGT. Written as DNA, the CDR3 is TGTGCCAGCAGTGAGGGCTGGGATTCACCCCTCCACTTT. It codes for CASSEGWDSPLHF.

This clone has just one count. The J gene is TRBJ2-7, the V gene TRBV5-6; D is perhaps TRBD2 (6 bases). This CDR3 region has 15 residues. Germline loops: CDR1 SGHDT, CDR2 YYEEEE. V was shortened by 3 bases and J by 0 bases, with 13 bases between the two germline ends. CDR3 nucleotides: TGTGCCAGCAGCTGGGGACTGGGGAGCTCCTACGAGCAGTACTTC. Its translation is CASSWGLGSSYEQYF.

This rearrangement joins TRBV24-1 to TRBJ1-6; D is uncertain. V was pared by 8 bases and J by 0 bases, with 16 bases between. This CDR3 is built from 17 residues. Germline V gene sequence: CDR1 KGHDR, CDR2 SFDVKD. The CDR3 DNA follows: TGTGCCACCATAAAGACGGGCGGGAGCTCCTATAATTCACCCCTCCACTTT. Translating gives CATIKTGGSSYNSPLHF.

The chain recombines TRBV6-5 with TRBJ1-4, with a tentative D call TRBD1 (5 bases). CDR3 length: 14 amino acids. The germline gives CDR1 MNHEY, CDR2 SVGAGI. Trimming removed 8 bases at V and 5 bases at J, with 15 bases between. The DNA of the CDR3 is TGTGCCAGCGGCCGGGACGGGAGAAATGAAAAACTGTTTTTT. It codes for CASGRDGRNEKLFF.

The chain is built from TRBV19 and TRBJ1-1, with 7 nucleotides matching TRBD1. This CDR3 spans 13 amino acids. From germline, CDR1 is LNHDA and CDR2 SQIVND (reference sequence). The J segment lost 8 bases and the V segment lost 1 base, leaving 4 bases of the junction unmatched. DNA of the CDR3: TGTGCCAGTAGTATAGGCGACAGGGAAGAAGCTTTCTTT. It codes for CASSIGDREEAFF.

The chain carries TRBV2 and TRBJ2-7; the D gene is possibly TRBD2 (7 bases). V lost 10 bases and J 2 bases, leaving 15 bases between the germline ends. The CDR3 covers 13 residues. Germline values: CDR1 SNHLY, CDR2 FYNNEI. The CDR3 loop reads CAMLVGGPYEQYF. CDR3 coding DNA: TGTGCCATGCTAGTGGGGGGGCCCTACGAGCAGTACTTC.

The chain uses TRBV3-1 (or the pseudogene TRBV3-2) and TRBJ1-3; 9 bases are shared with TRBD1. The length of the CDR3 is 16 residues. V lost 4 bases, J lost 5 bases, and 9 bases stayed unmatched. Germline V gives CDR1 LGHDT, CDR2 YNNKEL (reference sequence). DNA for the CDR3: TGTGCCAGCAGCCCCTGGGGACAGGGCGTCAGAAACACCATATATTTT. Its translation is CASSPWGQGVRNTIYF.

The rearrangement joins TRBV5-4 to TRBJ1-1; D is possibly TRBD1 (6 bases). Trimming left V 4 bases short and J 0 bases short, with 13 bases between. This CDR3 spans 15 amino acids. Germline V gives CDR1 SGHNT, CDR2 YYREEE (reference sequence). In DNA, the CDR3 is TGTGCCAGCAGCAATAAACAGGGTATGAACACTGAAGCTTTCTTT. Translation: CASSNKQGMNTEAFF.

This clone was counted once. J is TRBJ2-7 and V is TRBV18; D possibly corresponds to TRBD1 (5 bases). Germline CDR1 reads KGHSH; CDR2 reads LQKENI. V was shortened by 2 bases and J by 2 bases, with 13 bases between the two germline ends. The CDR3 spans 15 residues. The CDR3 DNA follows: TGTGCCAGCTCACCATCCCTAGGGGTTACCTACGAGCAGTACTTC. This sequence encodes CASSPSLGVTYEQYF.

CDR3 residues: CASRDGTGRGEQYF. Written as DNA, the CDR3 is TGTGCCAGCAGGGACGGGACAGGCCGTGGGGAGCAGTACTTC. This rearrangement joins TRBV2 to TRBJ2-7, with 8 positions matching TRBD1. CDR1 is SNHLY and CDR2 is FYNNEI in the germline V gene. J gave up 7 bases and V 6 bases, and 11 bases lay outside the gene matches. CDR3 length: 14 residues.

This chain joins TRBV5-1 and TRBJ2-5; D is unclear. This CDR3 is 12 amino acids long. Germline V gene data show CDR1 as SGHRS and CDR2 as YFSETQ. V lost 0 bases to trimming and J lost 5 bases, with 5 bases between them. CDR3 DNA: TGCGCCAGCAGCTTGGACTTGGAGACCCAGTACTTC. This gives the protein CASSLDLETQYF. The whole variable domain, filled in from reference TRBV5-1 and TRBJ2-5, reads KAGVTQTPRYLIKTRGQQVTLSCSPISGHRSVSWYQQTPGQGLQFLFEYFSETQRNKGNFPGRFSGRQFSNSRSEMNVSTLELGDSALYLCASSLDLETQYFGPGTRLLVL.

The count of this clone is one. This sequence joins TRBV2 and TRBJ1-2, with D possibly TRBD1 on 6 matching bases. The germline V and J ends were trimmed by 6 bases and 5 bases, with 10 bases remaining between them. The germline V gene has CDR1 SNHLY and CDR2 FYNNEI. This CDR3 contains 12 residues. The CDR3 reads CASSQGQYGYTF. DNA for the CDR3: TGTGCCAGCAGCCAAGGACAGTATGGCTACACCTTC.

The chain combines TRBV3-1 (or the pseudogene TRBV3-2) with TRBJ1-4; D perhaps matches TRBD1 (5 bases). V lost 0 bases and J lost 6, with 11 bases in between. CDR3 length: 15 residues. Germline V CDR1 and CDR2: LGHDT, YNNKEL (reference sequence). The CDR3 here is CASSQDRVGDEKLFF. CDR3 bases: TGTGCCAGCAGCCAAGACAGGGTAGGCGATGAAAAACTGTTTTTT.

The chain joins TRBV2 to TRBJ1-2; the match to TRBD1 covers 8 bases. After removal of 5 bases from V and 5 bases from J, the junction contained 7 bases not matched to a gene. Germline assignment: CDR1 SNHLY and CDR2 FYNNEI. The CDR3 is 14 amino acids. The CDR3 here is CASSPQGGRYGYTF. The CDR3 nucleotides are TGTGCCAGCAGTCCACAGGGGGGTCGGTATGGCTACACCTTC.

V and J are TRBV4-1 and TRBJ1-1, with TRBD1 as a possible D gene (5 bases). The CDR3 is made up of 15 amino acids. Trimming took off 4 bases at V and 8 bases at J, with 20 bases between the two ends. Germline V CDR1 and CDR2: MGHRA, YSYEKL. Here the CDR3 DNA reads TGCGCCAGCAGCCCCCTGGGGCTGCCGACCGGGGAAGCTTTCTTT. Amino acid sequence: CASSPLGLPTGEAFF.

This chain connects TRBV7-6 to TRBJ1-1; 8 positions match TRBD1. V dropped 2 bases and J dropped 4; count of bases not matched to a gene: 3. The CDR3 sequence is 14 residues long. Per germline, CDR1 SGHVS and CDR2 FNYEAQ. The CDR3 nucleotides read TGTGCCAGCAGCTTACCAGGGGGCCTCACTGAAGCTTTCTTT. Translating gives CASSLPGGLTEAFF.